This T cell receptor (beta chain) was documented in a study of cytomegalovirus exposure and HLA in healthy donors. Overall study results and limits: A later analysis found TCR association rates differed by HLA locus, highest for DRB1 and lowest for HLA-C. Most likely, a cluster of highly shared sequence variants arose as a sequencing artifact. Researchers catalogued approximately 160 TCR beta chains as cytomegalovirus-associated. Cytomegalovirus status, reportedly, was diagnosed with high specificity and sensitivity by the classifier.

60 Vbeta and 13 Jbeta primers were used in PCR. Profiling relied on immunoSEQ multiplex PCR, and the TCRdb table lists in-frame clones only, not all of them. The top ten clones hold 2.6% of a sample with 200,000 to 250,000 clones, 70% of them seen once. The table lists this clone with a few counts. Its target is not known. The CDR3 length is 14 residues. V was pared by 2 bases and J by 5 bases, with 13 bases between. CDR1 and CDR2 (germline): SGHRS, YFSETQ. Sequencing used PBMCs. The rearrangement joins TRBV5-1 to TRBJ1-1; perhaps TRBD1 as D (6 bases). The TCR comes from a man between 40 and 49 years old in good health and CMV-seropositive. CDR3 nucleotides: TGCGCCAGCAGCTTCTTGGGGGCGAATACTGAAGCTTTCTTT. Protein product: CASSFLGANTEAFF.